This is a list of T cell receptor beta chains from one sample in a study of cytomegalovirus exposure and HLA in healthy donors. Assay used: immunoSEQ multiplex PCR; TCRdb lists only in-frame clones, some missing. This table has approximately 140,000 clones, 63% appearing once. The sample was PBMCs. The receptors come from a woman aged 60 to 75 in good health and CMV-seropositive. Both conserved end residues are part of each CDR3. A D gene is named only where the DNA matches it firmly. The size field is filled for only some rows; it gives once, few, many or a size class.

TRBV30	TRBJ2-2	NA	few	TGTGCCTGGACCCTTGACAGGGAGGCCGGGGAGCTGTTTTTT	CAWTLDREAGELFF
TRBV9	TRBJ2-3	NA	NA	TGTGCCAGCAGGGGGGCGGTTTCGGATACGCAGTATTTT	CASRGAVSDTQYF
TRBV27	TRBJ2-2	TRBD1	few	TGTGCCAGCAGTTTCGGGACAGGGAACACCGGGGAGCTGTTTTTT	CASSFGTGNTGELFF
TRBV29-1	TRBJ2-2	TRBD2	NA	TGCAGCGTTGTAAAGCGGGATATTACCGGGGAGCTGTTTTTT	CSVVKRDITGELFF
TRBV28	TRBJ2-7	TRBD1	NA	TGTGCCAGCAGTTCACACGGATTAGGGGGCCGGGACGAGCAGTACTTC	CASSSHGLGGRDEQYF
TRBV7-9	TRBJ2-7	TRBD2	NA	TGTGCCAGCAGGGGAGGGGCATCCTACGAGCAGTACTTC	CASRGGASYEQYF
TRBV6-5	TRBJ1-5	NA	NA	TGTGCCAGCAGCCCTACTGGAGGTAGCAATCAGCCCCAGCATTTT	CASSPTGGSNQPQHF
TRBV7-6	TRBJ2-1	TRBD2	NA	TGTGCCAGCAGCTTAGCTCCCGGACAGCGGGAGGATTCCTACAATGAGCAGTTCTTC	CASSLAPGQREDSYNEQFF
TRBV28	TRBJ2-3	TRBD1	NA	TGTGCCAGCAGTGGACAGGGGATTCCGAGGGATACGCAGTATTTT	CASSGQGIPRDTQYF
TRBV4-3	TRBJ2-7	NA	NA	TGCGCCAGCAGCCAAGACCGGGACTTGTTCCCTAGCTCCTACGAGCAGTACTTC	CASSQDRDLFPSSYEQYF
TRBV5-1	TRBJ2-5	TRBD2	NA	TGCGCCAGCAGCTTGGGACTAGCGGGACAAGAGACCCAGTACTTC	CASSLGLAGQETQYF
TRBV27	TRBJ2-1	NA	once	TGTGCCAGCAGTTTATGGGGCGGTCATTACAATGAGCAGTTCTTC	CASSLWGGHYNEQFF
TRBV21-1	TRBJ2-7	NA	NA	TGTGCCAGCAGCAAAGTTCTCTGGCTAGCGGAGCACCCACAGTACTTC	CASSKVLWLAEHPQYF
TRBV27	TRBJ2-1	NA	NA	TGTGCCAGCAGTTCCACAGGGAGCCATATTAATGAGCAGTTCTTC	CASSSTGSHINEQFF
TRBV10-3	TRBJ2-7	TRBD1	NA	TGTGCCTCCCGAGGGGGCACTCAATACGAGCAGTACTTC	CASRGGTQYEQYF
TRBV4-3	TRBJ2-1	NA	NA	TGCGCCAGCAGCCAAGCCGGGAGCTACTACAATGAGCAGTTCTTC	CASSQAGSYYNEQFF
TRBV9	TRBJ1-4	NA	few	TGTGCCAGCAGCGGTAGATCGGGAGCAACTAATGAAAAACTGTTTTTT	CASSGRSGATNEKLFF
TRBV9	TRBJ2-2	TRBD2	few	TGTGCCAGCAGCGATCGGGGGGGGGAGAACACCGGGGAGCTGTTTTTT	CASSDRGGENTGELFF
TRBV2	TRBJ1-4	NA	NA	TGTGCCAGCAGGGAGGAGGGCACAACTAATGAAAAACTGTTTTTT	CASREEGTTNEKLFF
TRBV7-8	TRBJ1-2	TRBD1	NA	TGTGCCAGCAGCTCCCTGGGACAGGATTATGGCTACACCTTC	CASSSLGQDYGYTF
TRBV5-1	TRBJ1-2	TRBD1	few	TGCGCCAGCAGCGCACAGGGGACCGGCGAGGGCTACACCTTC	CASSAQGTGEGYTF
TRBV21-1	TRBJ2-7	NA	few	TGTGCCAGCAGCAAAGGGTCGACAGGGCCGTTTTACGAGCAGTACTTC	CASSKGSTGPFYEQYF
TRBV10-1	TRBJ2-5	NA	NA	TGCGCCAGCAGTGATCGGTACCAAGAGACCCAGTACTTC	CASSDRYQETQYF
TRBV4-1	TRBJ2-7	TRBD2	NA	TGCGCCAGCAGCCAGAGAGCGGGAACCCCCTCCGAGCAGTACTTC	CASSQRAGTPSEQYF
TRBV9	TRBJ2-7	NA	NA	TGTGCCAGCAGCGTAGACGGGACATACTACGAGCAGTACTTC	CASSVDGTYYEQYF
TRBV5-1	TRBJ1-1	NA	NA	TGCGCCAGCAGCTTCGGCGGGGAAGCTTTCTTT	CASSFGGEAFF
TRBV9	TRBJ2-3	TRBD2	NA	TGTGCCAGCAGCGTAGTAATAGCGGGAGGATATGATACGCAGTATTTT	CASSVVIAGGYDTQYF